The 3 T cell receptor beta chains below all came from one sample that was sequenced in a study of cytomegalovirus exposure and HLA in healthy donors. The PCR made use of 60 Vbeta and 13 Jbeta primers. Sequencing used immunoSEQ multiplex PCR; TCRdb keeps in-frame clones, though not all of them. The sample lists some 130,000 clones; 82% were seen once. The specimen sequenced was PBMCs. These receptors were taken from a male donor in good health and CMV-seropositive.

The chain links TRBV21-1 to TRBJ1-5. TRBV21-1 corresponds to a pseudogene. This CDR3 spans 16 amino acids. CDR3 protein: CASSRGCRDAGQPQHF. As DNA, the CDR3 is TGTGCCAGCAGCAGAGGTTGTAGGGATGCGGGTCAGCCCCAGCATTTT.

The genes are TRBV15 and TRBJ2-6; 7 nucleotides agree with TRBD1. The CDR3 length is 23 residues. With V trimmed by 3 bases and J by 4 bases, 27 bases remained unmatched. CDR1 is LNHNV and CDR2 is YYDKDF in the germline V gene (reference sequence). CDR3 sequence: CATSSFIVAEDRPHLNGANVLTF. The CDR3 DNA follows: TGTGCCACCAGCAGCTTCATAGTTGCCGAGGACAGGCCCCATCTCAACGGGGCCAACGTCCTGACTTTC.

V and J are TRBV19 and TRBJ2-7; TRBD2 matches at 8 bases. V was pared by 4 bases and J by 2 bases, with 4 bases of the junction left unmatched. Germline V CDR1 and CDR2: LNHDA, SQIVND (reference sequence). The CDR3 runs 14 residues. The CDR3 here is CASSNQAGAYEQYF. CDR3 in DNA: TGTGCCAGTAGTAATCAAGCGGGAGCCTACGAGCAGTACTTC.